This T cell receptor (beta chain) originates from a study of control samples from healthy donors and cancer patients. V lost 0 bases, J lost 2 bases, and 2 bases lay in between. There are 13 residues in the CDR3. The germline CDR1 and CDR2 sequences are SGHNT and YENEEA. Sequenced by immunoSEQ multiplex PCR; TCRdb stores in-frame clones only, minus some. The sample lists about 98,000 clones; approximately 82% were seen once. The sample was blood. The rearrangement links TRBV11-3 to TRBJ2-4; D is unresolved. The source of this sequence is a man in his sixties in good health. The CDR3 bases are TGTGCCAGCAGCTTAGATACCAAAAACATTCAGTACTTC. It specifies CASSLDTKNIQYF.